The 2 T cell receptor beta chains in this list originate from one sample, sequenced in a study of post-analysis software for immune sequencing data. Study-level results: Comparison of patients with controls showed a handful of TRBV segments more frequent in patients, TRBV5-6, TRBV5-1 and TRBV20-1 among them.

Unique-molecular-identifier-tagged TCR beta cDNA libraries were used. TCRdb re-analysed the PCR reads in MiXCR, keeping a single row per CDR3 protein. The sample includes approximately 690,000 distinct CDR3 sequences, about 60% seen only once; the top ten take 11%. Their cognate antigens are unknown. The specimen sequenced was blood. These receptors were obtained from a girl aged 2-10 years with multiple sclerosis.

This chain links TRBV6-6 with TRBJ1-2; 9 bases are a match to TRBD1. From germline, CDR1 is MNHNY and CDR2 SVGAGI (reference sequence). CDR3 length: 11 amino acids. Trimming at V came to 4 bases and at J to 13 bases, leaving 4 bases not matched to a gene. The CDR3 bases are TGTGCCAGCAGTTCGGGGGGACAGGGCACCTTC. This sequence encodes CASSSGGQGTF.

In nucleotides, the CDR3 is TGTGCCAGCAGCTTAGTCCAGTGGGACAACGAGCAGTACTTC. It is translated as CASSLVQWDNEQYF. This chain connects TRBV7-8 to TRBJ2-7; D may be TRBD1 (6 bases). This CDR3 has 14 residues. Germline V lookup: CDR1 SGHVS, CDR2 FQNEAQ. V was pared by 1 base and J by 5 bases, with 12 bases between.